This T cell receptor beta chain was documented in a study of CD8 T cells in ankylosing spondylitis. This clonotype was seen only a few times. Via MiXCR, TCRdb re-called the 5' RACE reads, giving one row per CDR3 protein. The sample holds 200,000 to 250,000 distinct CDR3 sequences, 20% to 30% seen once. The CDR3 has 15 residues. Germline lookup yields CDR1 KGHSH and CDR2 LQKENI. J lost 0 bases, V lost 2 bases, and 2 bases had no gene match. The specimen sequenced was blood, either unsorted or a sorted T cell fraction (not recorded which). This receptor was obtained from a male donor with ankylosing spondylitis or in good health (not recorded which). This chain joins TRBV18 and TRBJ2-5; 8 positions agree with TRBD1. Here the CDR3 DNA reads TGTGCCAGCTCACCATTACAGGGGGACCAAGAGACCCAGTACTTC. This codes for CASSPLQGDQETQYF.